The source of this T cell receptor beta chain is a study of T cell responses to AZD1222 COVID-19 vaccine (dated by TCRdb to the early 2020s). Study-wide context: A total of about 250 trial participants underwent TCR sequencing, of whom 200 to 220 had received two doses of AZD1222 and around 25 had received two doses of the MenACWY control vaccine. Trial participants were enrolled by age into 18-55, 56-69 and 70-plus year subgroups, with about 150, 28 and 57 TCR-sequenced participants respectively.

From cysteine to phenylalanine, the CDR3 is 14 amino acids long. Only the CDR3 portion is preserved as DNA: 42 bases, with reading frame beginning at the first base. The V and J ends are trimmed by 3 bases and 10 bases, leaving 16 bases between them. Taken from the germline V gene, the CDR1 and CDR2 loops are MDHEN and SYDVKM. As concerns this clone: Its antigen remains undetermined. Base qualities are not at hand, and no much larger clone is one base apart.

The time point label of this sample denotes: baseline before first vaccination. The label giving this sample's treatment or condition can be read as: meningococcal conjugate vaccine given as trial control. Samples from vaccinated people were obtained from the UK trials COV001 and COV002, which included a single-blind randomized controlled phase 2/3 trial of AZD1222 (ChAdOx1 nCoV-19) in healthy adults. Trial participant PBMC samples were collected at day 0 and day 28 after the second dose for TCRbeta chain sequencing. The CDR3 regions of human TCRbeta chains were analyzed by immunosequencing. Under the source paper's analysis protocol: TCRs in the repertoires were matched against a reference library of SARS-CoV-2-specific TCRs that had been generated with the MIRA antigen-specificity platform. Breadth was defined as the fraction of unique TCRs that were SARS-CoV-2-associated. Depth was defined as the fraction of total T cells that were SARS-CoV-2-associated. Using the MIRA data, each spike-specific TCR was assigned both to the spike region to which the TCR was reactive and to a CD4 or CD8 class. Log10-transformed breadth and depth values were compared by one-way ANOVA with Sidak's multiple comparisons tests. TCRdb stores this immuneACCESS table with in-frame sequences only. Part of the clones is absent; in the studies checked, under half of the shortfall reflects unresolved V genes, and no reason is known for the rest. The DNA gave D and trimming, while V, J and clone size come from that table. For this sample the table gives more than 150,000 clones, of which about 87% were detected only once. The biggest ten clones account for around 2.5% of the sample.

The paper's findings and limits, for the study overall: Participants were mostly white British and included more females than males, and it was suggested by the authors that clonal diversity may have been underestimated. Nearly half of unique spike-specific TCRs reportedly recognized epitopes outside regions mutated in the B.1.351 and B.1.1.7 variants. Because no day 14 peak-response samples were available, the repertoires could be characterized only after the peak T cell response. Only a handful of AZD1222 recipients were SARS-CoV-2 seropositive at baseline, limiting conclusions about previously exposed vaccinees. After two AZD1222 doses, both the breadth and the depth of spike-specific TCRs were significantly higher than at day 0 and than in MenACWY recipients. In the small 56-69-year group, the increase in depth fell short of significance, most likely because of low power. Vaccine-associated CD4 TCRs spanned the whole spike protein, with dominant responses in regions 160-218 and 743-854.

The rearrangement joined TRBV28 to TRBJ1-5; the D gene is perhaps TRBD1, on 6 matching bases. The TCR comes from an adult in good health. The sequencing here drew on peripheral blood, taken on day 0 of MenACWY control vaccination. The nucleotide sequence reads as follows: TGTGCCAGCAGTTTGGCAGGGGCCCTACAACCCCAGCATTTT. Translated, it reads CASSLAGALQPQHF.